This TCR beta chain was profiled in a study of technical replicates of blood from several donors. Per the germline V gene, CDR1 is MGHDK and CDR2 is SYGVNS. V gave up 6 bases and J gave up 0 bases; unmatched junction bases: 2. This CDR3 region has 13 residues. The assay was immunoSEQ multiplex PCR, and TCRdb's table has in-frame clones only and misses some. The sample holds tens of thousands of clones, 85% to 95% seen once. Sequenced: T cells isolated from PBMCs. This clonotype was obtained from a human donor in good health. The J gene is TRBJ2-7, the V gene TRBV25-1, with 7 nucleotides matching TRBD1. CDR3 in amino acids: CASRRDSSYEQYF. The CDR3 DNA is TGTGCCAGCAGGAGGGACAGCTCCTACGAGCAGTACTTC.